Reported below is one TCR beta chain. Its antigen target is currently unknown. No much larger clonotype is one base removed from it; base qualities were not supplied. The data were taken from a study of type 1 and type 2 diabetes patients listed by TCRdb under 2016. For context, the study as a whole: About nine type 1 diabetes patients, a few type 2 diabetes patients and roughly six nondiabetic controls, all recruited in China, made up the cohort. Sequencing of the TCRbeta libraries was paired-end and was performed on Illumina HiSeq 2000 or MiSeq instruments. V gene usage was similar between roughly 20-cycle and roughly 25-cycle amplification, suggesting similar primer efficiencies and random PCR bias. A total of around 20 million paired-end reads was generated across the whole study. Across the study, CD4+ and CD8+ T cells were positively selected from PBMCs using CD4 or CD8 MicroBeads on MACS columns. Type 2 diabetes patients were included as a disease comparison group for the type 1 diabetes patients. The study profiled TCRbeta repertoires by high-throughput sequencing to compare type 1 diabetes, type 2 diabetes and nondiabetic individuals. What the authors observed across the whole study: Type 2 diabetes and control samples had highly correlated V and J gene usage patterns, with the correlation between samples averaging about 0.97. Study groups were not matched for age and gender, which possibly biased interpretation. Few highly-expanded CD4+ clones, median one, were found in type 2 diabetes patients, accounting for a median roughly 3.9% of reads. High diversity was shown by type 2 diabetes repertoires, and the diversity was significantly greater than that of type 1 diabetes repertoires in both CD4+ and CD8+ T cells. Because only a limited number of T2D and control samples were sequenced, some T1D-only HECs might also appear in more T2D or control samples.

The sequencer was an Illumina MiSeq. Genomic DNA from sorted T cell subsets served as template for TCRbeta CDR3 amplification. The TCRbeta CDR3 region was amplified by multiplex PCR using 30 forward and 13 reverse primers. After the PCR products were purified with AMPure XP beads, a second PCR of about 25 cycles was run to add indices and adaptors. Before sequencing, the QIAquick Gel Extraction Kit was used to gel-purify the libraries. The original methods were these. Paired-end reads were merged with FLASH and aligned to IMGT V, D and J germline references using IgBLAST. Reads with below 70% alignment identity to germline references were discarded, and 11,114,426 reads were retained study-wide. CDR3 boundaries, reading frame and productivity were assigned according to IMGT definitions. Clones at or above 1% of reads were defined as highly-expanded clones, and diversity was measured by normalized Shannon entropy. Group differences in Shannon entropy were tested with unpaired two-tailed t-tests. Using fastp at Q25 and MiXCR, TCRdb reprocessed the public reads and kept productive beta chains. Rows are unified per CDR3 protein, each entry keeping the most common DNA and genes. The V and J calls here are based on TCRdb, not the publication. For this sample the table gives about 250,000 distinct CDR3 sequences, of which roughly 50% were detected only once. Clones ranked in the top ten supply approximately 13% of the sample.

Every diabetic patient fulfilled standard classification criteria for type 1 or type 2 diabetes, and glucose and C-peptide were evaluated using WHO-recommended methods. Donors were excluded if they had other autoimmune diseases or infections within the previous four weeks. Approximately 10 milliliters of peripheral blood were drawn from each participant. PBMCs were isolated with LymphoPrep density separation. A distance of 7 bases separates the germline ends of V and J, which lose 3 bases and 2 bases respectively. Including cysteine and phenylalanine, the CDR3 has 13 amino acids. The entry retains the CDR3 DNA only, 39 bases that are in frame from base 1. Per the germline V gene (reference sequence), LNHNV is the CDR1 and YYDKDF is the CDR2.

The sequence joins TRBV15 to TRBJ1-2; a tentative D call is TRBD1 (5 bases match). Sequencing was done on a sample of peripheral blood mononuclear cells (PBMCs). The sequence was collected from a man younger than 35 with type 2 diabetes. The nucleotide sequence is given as TGTGCCACCAGCAGGACAGACAACTATGGCTACACCTTC. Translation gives CATSRTDNYGYTF. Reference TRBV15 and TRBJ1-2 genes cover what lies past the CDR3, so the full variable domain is DAMVIQNPRYQVTQFGKPVTLSCSQTLNHNVMYWYQQKSSQAPKLLFHYYDKDFNNEADTPDNFQSRRPNTSFCFLDIRSPGLGDTAMYLCATSRTDNYGYTFGSGTRLTVV.